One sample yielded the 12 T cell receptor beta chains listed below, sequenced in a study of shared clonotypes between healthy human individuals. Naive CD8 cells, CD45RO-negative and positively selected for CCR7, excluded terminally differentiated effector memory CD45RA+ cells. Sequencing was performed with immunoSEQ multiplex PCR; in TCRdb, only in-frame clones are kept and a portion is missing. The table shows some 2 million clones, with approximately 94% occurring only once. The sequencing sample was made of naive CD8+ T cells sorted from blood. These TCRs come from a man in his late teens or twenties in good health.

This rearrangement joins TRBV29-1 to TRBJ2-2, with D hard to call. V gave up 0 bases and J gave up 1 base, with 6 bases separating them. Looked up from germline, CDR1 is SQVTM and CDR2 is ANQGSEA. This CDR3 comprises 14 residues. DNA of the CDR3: TGCAGCGTTGAAGATTTGGTGAACACCGGGGAGCTGTTTTTT. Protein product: CSVEDLVNTGELFF.

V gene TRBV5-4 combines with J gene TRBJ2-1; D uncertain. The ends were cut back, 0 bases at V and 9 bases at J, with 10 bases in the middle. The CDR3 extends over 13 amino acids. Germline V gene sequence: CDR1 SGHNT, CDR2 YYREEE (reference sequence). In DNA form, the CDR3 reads TGTGCCAGCAGCTTGGGAGGCGGAACTGAGCAGTTCTTC. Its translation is CASSLGGGTEQFF. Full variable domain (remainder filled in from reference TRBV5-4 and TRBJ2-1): ETGVTQSPTHLIKTRGQQVTLRCSSQSGHNTVSWYQQALGQGPQFIFQYYREEENGRGNFPPRFSGLQFPNYSSELNVNALELDDSALYLCASSLGGGTEQFFGPGTRLTVL.

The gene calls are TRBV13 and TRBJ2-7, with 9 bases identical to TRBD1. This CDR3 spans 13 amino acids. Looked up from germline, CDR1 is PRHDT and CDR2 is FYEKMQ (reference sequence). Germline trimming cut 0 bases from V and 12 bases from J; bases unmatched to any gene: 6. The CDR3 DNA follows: TGTGCCAGCAGCTTAGGAGGGGACAGGGTGACGTACTTC. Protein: CASSLGGDRVTYF.

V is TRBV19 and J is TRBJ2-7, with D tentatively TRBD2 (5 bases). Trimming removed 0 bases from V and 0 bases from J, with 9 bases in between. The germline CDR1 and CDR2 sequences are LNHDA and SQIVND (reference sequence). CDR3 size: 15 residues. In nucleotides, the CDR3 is TGTGCCAGTAGTATAGATCGGGGTAACTCCTACGAGCAGTACTTC. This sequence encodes CASSIDRGNSYEQYF.

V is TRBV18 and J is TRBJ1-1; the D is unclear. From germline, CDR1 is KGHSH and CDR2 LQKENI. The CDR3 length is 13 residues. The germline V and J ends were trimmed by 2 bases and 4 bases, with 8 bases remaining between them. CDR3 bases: TGTGCCAGCTCACCAGAGGGAGCCACTGAAGCTTTCTTT. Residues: CASSPEGATEAFF. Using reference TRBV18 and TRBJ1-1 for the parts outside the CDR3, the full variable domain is NAGVMQNPRHLVRRRGQEARLRCSPMKGHSHVYWYRQLPEEGLKFMVYLQKENIIDESGMPKERFSAEFPKEGPSILRIQQVVRGDSAAYFCASSPEGATEAFFGQGTRLTVV.

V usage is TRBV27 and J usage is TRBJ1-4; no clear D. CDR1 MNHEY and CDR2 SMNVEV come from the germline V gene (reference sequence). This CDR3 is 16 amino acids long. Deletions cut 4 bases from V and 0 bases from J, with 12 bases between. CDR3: CASSSAPVATNEKLFF. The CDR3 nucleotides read TGTGCCAGCAGTTCCGCCCCCGTTGCAACTAATGAAAAACTGTTTTTT.

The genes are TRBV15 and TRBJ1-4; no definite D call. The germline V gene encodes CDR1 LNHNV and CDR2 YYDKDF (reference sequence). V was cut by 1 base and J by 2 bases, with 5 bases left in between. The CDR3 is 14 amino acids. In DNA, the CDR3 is TGTGCCACCAGCAGAGGCCAGACTAATGAAAAACTGTTTTTT. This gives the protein CATSRGQTNEKLFF.

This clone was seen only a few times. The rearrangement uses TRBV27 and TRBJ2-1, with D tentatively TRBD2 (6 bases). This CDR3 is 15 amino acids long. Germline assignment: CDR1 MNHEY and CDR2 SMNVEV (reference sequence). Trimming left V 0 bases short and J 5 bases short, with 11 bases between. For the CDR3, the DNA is TGTGCCAGCAGTTTATCCCCGACTAGAGACAATGAGCAGTTCTTC. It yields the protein CASSLSPTRDNEQFF.

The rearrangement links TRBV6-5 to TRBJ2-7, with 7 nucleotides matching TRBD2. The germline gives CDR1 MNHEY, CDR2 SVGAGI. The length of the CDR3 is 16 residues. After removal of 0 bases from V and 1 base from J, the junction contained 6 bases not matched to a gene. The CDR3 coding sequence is TGTGCCAGCAGTTACTCGATGGGGAGGGAATCCTACGAGCAGTACTTC. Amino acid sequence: CASSYSMGRESYEQYF.

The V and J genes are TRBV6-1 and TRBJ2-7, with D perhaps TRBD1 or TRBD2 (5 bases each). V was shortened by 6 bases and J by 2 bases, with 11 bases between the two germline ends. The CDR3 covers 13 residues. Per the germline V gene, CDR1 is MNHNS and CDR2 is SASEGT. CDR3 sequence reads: CASSLLGAYEQYF. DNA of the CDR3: TGTGCCAGCAGCCTACTAGGGGCCTACGAGCAGTACTTC.

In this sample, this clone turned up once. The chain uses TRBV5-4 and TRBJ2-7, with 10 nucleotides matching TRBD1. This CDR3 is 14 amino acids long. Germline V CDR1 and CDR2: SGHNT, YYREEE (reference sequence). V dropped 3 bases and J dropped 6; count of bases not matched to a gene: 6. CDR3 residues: CASSSPDRGLEQYF. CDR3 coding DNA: TGTGCCAGCAGCTCACCCGACAGGGGGCTCGAGCAGTACTTC.

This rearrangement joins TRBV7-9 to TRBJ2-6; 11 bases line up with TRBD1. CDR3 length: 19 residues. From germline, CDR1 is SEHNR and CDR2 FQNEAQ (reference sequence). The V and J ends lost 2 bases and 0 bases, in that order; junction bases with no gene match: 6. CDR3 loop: CASSLYGQGAYSGANVLTF. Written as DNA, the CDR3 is TGTGCCAGCAGCTTATATGGACAGGGGGCTTACTCTGGGGCCAACGTCCTGACTTTC. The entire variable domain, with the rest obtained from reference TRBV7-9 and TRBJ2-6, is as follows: DTGVSQNPRHKITKRGQNVTFRCDPISEHNRLYWYRQTLGQGPEFLTYFQNEAQLEKSRLLSDRFSAERPKGSFSTLEIQRTEQGDSAMYLCASSLYGQGAYSGANVLTFGAGSRLTVL.